The present T cell receptor (beta chain) was sequenced within a study of control samples from healthy donors and cancer patients. The germline gives CDR1 MNHEY, CDR2 SVGEGT. Trimming removed 5 bases from V and 3 bases from J, with 5 bases in between. This CDR3 has 11 residues. Using immunoSEQ multiplex PCR, the repertoire was profiled, and TCRdb retains in-frame clones only, with some absent. The sample has 150,000 to 170,000 clones, approximately 94% seen once. This chain links TRBV6-2 or TRBV6-3 with TRBJ2-7; D uncertain. The sequence came from a man aged 35 to 55 in good health. Sequencing was carried out using blood. The CDR3 DNA reads TGTGCCAGCAGTCGATACTACGAGCAGTACTTC. Amino acids: CASSRYYEQYF.